Listed below are T cell receptor beta chains from one sample, sequenced in a study of shared clonotypes between healthy human individuals. Here immunoSEQ multiplex PCR was the method, and the copy in TCRdb shows in-frame clones only, minus some. Of 1,500,000 or so clones in the sample, less than 99% were seen once. The sequencing input was naive CD4+ T cells sorted from blood. The source is a man aged 25-45 years in good health. The CDR3 runs from the conserved cysteine through the conserved F or W. A D gene is named only where the DNA matches it firmly. The size entry is marked missing in some rows and otherwise reads once, few, many or a size class.

abundance | j_gene | d_gene | len | v_gene | CDR3aa | CDR3nt
once | TRBJ1-5 | NA | 12 | TRBV29-1 | CSARDGAQPQHF | TGCAGCGCCCGGGACGGGGCTCAGCCCCAGCATTTT
NA | TRBJ2-7 | TRBD2 | 15 | TRBV19 | CASSILAGGPGEQYF | TGTGCCAGTAGTATTCTGGCGGGAGGGCCTGGAGAGCAGTACTTC
NA | TRBJ2-7 | TRBD2 | 14 | TRBV5-4 | CASSLDSGRGEQYF | TGTGCCAGCAGCTTGGACAGCGGGAGGGGCGAGCAGTACTTC
NA | TRBJ2-1 | TRBD2 | 15 | TRBV10-1 | CASGPTSGGRGEQFF | TGCGCCTCTGGCCCCACTAGCGGGGGCCGAGGGGAGCAGTTCTTC
NA | TRBJ2-7 | NA | 16 | TRBV9 | CASSEGLGSAIYEQYF | TGTGCCAGCAGCGAGGGATTGGGATCTGCCATTTACGAGCAGTACTTC
once | TRBJ1-1 | NA | 15 | TRBV5-1 | CASSPSGGGNTEAFF | TGCGCCAGCAGCCCCTCTGGTGGTGGTAACACTGAAGCTTTCTTT
NA | TRBJ2-1 | NA | 19 | TRBV29-1 | CSAAGRAGVGGSTYNEQFF | TGCAGCGCCGCCGGGCGGGCAGGGGTGGGCGGGAGTACCTACAATGAGCAGTTCTTC
NA | TRBJ2-7 | NA | 15 | TRBV9 | CASSVEIGETYEQYF | TGTGCCAGCAGCGTAGAGATAGGGGAAACCTACGAGCAGTACTTC
NA | TRBJ1-1 | NA | 13 | TRBV14 | CASSQELAGEAFF | TGTGCCAGCAGCCAGGAGTTGGCAGGGGAAGCTTTCTTT
NA | TRBJ2-5 | NA | 11 | TRBV20-1 | CSARVGETQYF | TGCAGTGCTAGAGTTGGGGAGACCCAGTACTTC
NA | TRBJ2-1 | NA | 16 | TRBV28 | CASSTSRDWVYNEQFF | TGTGCCAGCAGTACCTCCCGGGACTGGGTCTACAATGAGCAGTTCTTC
NA | TRBJ2-1 | TRBD2 | 15 | TRBV2 | CASTGGRSSYNEQFF | TGTGCCAGCACGGGCGGGAGGAGCTCCTACAATGAGCAGTTCTTC
NA | TRBJ2-7 | TRBD2 | 15 | TRBV9 | CASSPLGGYNYEQYF | TGTGCCAGCAGCCCCCTCGGGGGGTACAACTACGAGCAGTACTTC